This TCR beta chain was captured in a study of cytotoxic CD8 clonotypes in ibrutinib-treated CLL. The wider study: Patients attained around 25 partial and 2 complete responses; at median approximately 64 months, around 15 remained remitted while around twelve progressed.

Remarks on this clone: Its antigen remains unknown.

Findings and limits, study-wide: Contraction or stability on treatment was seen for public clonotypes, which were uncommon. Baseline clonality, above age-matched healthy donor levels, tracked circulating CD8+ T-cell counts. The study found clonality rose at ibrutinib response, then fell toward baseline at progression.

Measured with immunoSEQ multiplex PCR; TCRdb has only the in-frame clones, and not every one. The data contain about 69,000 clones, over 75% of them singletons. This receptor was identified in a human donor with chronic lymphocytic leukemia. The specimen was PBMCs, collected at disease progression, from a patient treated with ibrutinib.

CDR3 bases: TGTGCCAGCAAGTTAGCGGGAGCTAGCACAGATACGCAGTATTTT. It codes for CASKLAGASTDTQYF. The chain uses TRBV6-5 and TRBJ2-3; the match to TRBD2 covers 9 bases. V was pared by 7 bases and J by 0 bases, with 5 bases of the junction left unmatched. Germline CDR1 is MNHEY and CDR2 is SVGAGI. This CDR3 is 15 amino acids long.